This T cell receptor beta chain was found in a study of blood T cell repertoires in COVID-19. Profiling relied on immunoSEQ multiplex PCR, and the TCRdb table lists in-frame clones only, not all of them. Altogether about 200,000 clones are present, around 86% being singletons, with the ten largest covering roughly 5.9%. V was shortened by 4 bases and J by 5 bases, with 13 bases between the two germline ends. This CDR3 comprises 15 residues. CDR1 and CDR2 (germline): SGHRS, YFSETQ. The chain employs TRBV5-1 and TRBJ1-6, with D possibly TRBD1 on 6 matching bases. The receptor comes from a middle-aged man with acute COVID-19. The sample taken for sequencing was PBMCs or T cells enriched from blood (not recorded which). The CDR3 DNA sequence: TGCGCCAGCAGCGAACAGGGTCTCGATAATTCACCCCTCCACTTT. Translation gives CASSEQGLDNSPLHF.